This T cell receptor beta chain was captured in a study of persistence of HIV-infected CD4 T cells (TCRdb year 2020). With respect to the entire study: Participants had been on suppressive ART for a median of roughly 8 years. Peripheral blood samples of up to 180 mL were obtained at multiple time points, with the exception of a couple of participants, for whom leukapheresis was performed at a single time point. Anti-CD3/anti-CD28 stimulation activated a higher proportion of cells, with a lower memory fraction, than antigen stimulation. CMV- and HIV-1 Gag-responding CD4+ T cells were isolated from ART-treated individuals so that antigen-driven clonal expansion of HIV-1-infected cells could be examined. The clonality of all cells in each sorted population was measured by TCRbeta sequencing, and the clonality of infected cells was measured by proviral sequencing. Cross-participant TCR cluster analysis included about eight participants for CMV and 6 or 7 participants for Gag. The research as a whole found: Within the same sorted populations, how oligoclonal the TCRs were correlated with how oligoclonal the proviruses were. Significantly lower TCRbeta richness was observed in CMV- and Gag-responding cells than in anti-CD3/anti-CD28-responding cells, and higher oligoclonality was observed in CMV-responding cells than in CD3/CD28-stimulated and Gag-responding cells. Bulk TCR analyses could not be restricted to the rare CMV-responding cells that actually carried HIV-1 proviruses. Antigen-responding cells were enriched for expanded CDR3beta sequences that were degenerate, which suggests that CD4+ responses to CMV and Gag underwent convergent selection. The study involved few individuals and tested only a limited range of antigens.

As concerns this clone: Its antigen remains unidentified. Base qualities are missing; no much larger clone stands one base away.

Clipping removes 0 bases from V and 1 base from J, with 2 as the unmatched junction base count. The germline V gene specifies SGDLS as CDR1 and YYNGEE as CDR2. Measured from the cysteine to the phenylalanine, the CDR3 is 15 residues long. The sequence is cut down to CDR3 DNA, 45 bases in frame from base 1. Explained via the paper, the treatment or condition label denotes: suppressive antiretroviral therapy. As a nonspecific positive control representing the CD4+ T cell repertoire, the cells were stimulated with anti-CD3/anti-CD28 magnetic beads. Sorting of responding CD4+ T cells was based on upregulation of both CD40 ligand and CD69. Participants were HIV-1-infected adults who started suppressive ART during chronic infection. Plasma HIV-1 RNA had been undetectable (below 50 copies/mL) in participants for at least 4 years. To be included, a participant needed positive CMV serology and a CD4+ T cell count above 400 cells/uL. Before stimulation, PBMCs were isolated using density centrifugation and depleted of CD8+ T cells. For around 19 hours, the CD8-depleted PBMCs were stimulated with anti-CD28/CD49d costimulation, a CD40-blocking antibody, and enfuvirtide to prevent new infections. Cells were sorted on a Beckman Coulter MoFlo Legacy or XDP sorter, with propidium iodide excluding dead cells. Genomic DNA was extracted with the QIAamp DNA Mini Kit for samples above one million cells, otherwise with the Quick-DNA Microprep Kit.

The immunoSEQ hsTCRB assay version 4 in survey mode was used to sequence TCRbeta repertoires from genomic DNA. Genomic DNA was diluted to 7.5 to 10 ng/uL, using up to 1 ug per sample for TCRbeta sequencing. In the paper's pipeline: Analysis of the TCRbeta data was done in ImmunoSeq Analyzer 3.0, and diversity was computed on productive nucleotide rearrangements. Using the Immunarch R package, the improved Chao index served to estimate lower-bound TCR diversity and the Gini coefficient served to estimate clonality. Different nucleotide rearrangements encoding the same CDR3beta amino acid sequence were treated as distinct clonotypes. Differential abundance analysis identified TCRbeta sequences significantly enriched in antigen-responding cells relative to anti-CD3/anti-CD28-activated cells. TCRs were clustered by predicted peptide-MHC specificity with GLIPH2, both within individual participants and across merged participant data sets. In its TCRdb copy, this immuneACCESS table keeps in-frame sequences only and misses some clones. Where compared with another copy, unresolved V genes explain less than half of these, and the others have no known cause. For V, J and clone size, that table is used; D and trimming come from the DNA. For this sample there are tens of thousands of clones; 75% to 90% appear just once. The ten most abundant clones make up around 3.4% of the sample.

The sample in question was CD4+ T cells sorted from PBMCs after roughly 18-hour stimulation, obtained from a patient who received antiretroviral therapy. Sample cell subset or site, as interpreted from the label and publication: CD40L+CD69+ CD4 T cells responding to anti-CD3/anti-CD28 beads, representing the overall repertoire. The V gene is TRBV9 and the J gene is TRBJ2-5; TRBD2 agrees with 8 junctional bases. The source of this sequence is an adult woman with HIV who was CMV-seropositive. The CDR3 here reads CASSVATSGQETQYF. The DNA reads as follows: TGTGCCAGCAGCGTAGCCACTAGCGGCCAAGAGACCCAGTACTTC.